This T cell receptor (beta chain) comes out of a study of cytomegalovirus exposure and HLA in healthy donors. Study outcomes and limitations: In a later analysis, V- and J-gene trimming of beta chains associated with a DCLRE1C missense variant, replicated independently.

PCR used 60 Vbeta primers and 13 Jbeta primers. Assay: immunoSEQ multiplex PCR; the TCRdb copy retains only in-frame clones and omits some. Of around 61,000 clones in the sample, about 80% are singletons; the top ten hold approximately 1.5%. Germline lookup yields CDR1 SEHNR and CDR2 FQNEAQ (reference sequence). CDR3 length equals 14 residues. Trimming removed 6 bases from V and 9 bases from J, with 15 bases in between. About this clone itself: Its antigen remains unknown.

The sample consisted of PBMCs. The sequence was obtained from a man between 40 and 49 years old in good health and CMV-seronegative. The rearrangement uses TRBV7-9 and TRBJ1-6; D is possibly TRBD1 (6 bases). In DNA, the CDR3 is TGTGCCAGCAGTCAGGACAGCCAGATTTCACCCCTCCACTTT. Protein sequence: CASSQDSQISPLHF.